The clone carrying this T cell receptor beta chain was seen many times. Its specificity is unknown. The data were obtained in a study of T cells after yellow fever vaccination. A single record per CDR3 protein comes from TCRdb applying MiXCR to the 5' RACE reads. The sample has nearly 300,000 distinct CDR3 sequences; around 8.6% are singletons. Whole-study findings and limits: Overall, a small share of clonotypes was seen in both CD4 and CD8 compartments. Detected again after the booster were most primary-vaccination clones, at 95% to 98% CD4 and 70% to 90% CD8.

Trimming took 3 bases from V and 0 from J, leaving 9 bases between them. This CDR3 spans 14 amino acids. Germline V gives CDR1 KGHSH, CDR2 LQKENI. The sequence was collected from a man between 18 and 29 years old who received the YFV17D yellow fever vaccine. The chain combines TRBV18 with TRBJ2-7; D is unresolved. This sample comprised CD4+ T cells sorted from PBMCs, obtained 5 days after the yellow fever booster vaccination. CDR3: CASSPGMSSYEQYF. Here the CDR3 DNA reads TGTGCCAGCTCACCTGGGATGAGCTCCTACGAGCAGTACTTC.